The present T cell receptor beta chain was sequenced within a study of siplizumab effects on memory and regulatory T cells. The assay was immunoSEQ multiplex PCR, and TCRdb's table has in-frame clones only and misses some. This sample yields 50,000 or so clones, of which roughly 93% are seen a single time; about two fifths belongs to the top ten. Findings and limits, study-wide: Roughly 80-95% of proliferating CD4+ or CD8+ clones defied assignment to a naive or memory phenotype. There was no confirmation of the suppressive function of proliferating Tregs from siplizumab cultures.

Points on this clone: The antigen is not known.

The V gene's germline CDR1 is SGHDT and CDR2 YYEEEE. Trimming removed 4 bases from V and 1 base from J, with 18 bases in between. The CDR3 sequence is 17 residues long. V and J are TRBV5-6 and TRBJ2-1; tentatively, D is TRBD1 or TRBD2 (5 bases each). This TCR was recovered from a human donor in good health. Specimen: CD8+ T cells sorted from blood. The CDR3 protein is CASSPAAGGASYNEQFF. The DNA of the CDR3 is TGTGCCAGCAGCCCTGCGGCGGGTGGGGCTTCCTACAATGAGCAGTTCTTC.